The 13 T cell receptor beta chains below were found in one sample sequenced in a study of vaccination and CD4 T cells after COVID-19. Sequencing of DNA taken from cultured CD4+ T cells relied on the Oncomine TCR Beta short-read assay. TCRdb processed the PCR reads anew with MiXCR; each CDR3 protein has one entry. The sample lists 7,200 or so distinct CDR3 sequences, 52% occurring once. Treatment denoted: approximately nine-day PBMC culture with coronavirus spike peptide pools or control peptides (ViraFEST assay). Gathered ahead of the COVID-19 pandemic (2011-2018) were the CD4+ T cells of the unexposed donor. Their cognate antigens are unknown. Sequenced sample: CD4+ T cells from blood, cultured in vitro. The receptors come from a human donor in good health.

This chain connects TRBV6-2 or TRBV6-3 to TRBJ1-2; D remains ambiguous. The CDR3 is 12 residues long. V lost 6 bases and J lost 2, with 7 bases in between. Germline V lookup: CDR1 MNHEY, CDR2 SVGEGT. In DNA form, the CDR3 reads TGTGCCAGCAGCTATGAGAACTATGGCTACACCTTC. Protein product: CASSYENYGYTF.

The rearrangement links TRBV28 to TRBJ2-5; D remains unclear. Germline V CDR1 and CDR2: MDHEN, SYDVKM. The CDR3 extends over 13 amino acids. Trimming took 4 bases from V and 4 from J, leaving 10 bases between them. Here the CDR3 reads CASSSWGAETQYF. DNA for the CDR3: TGTGCCAGCAGTTCATGGGGTGCAGAGACCCAGTACTTC.

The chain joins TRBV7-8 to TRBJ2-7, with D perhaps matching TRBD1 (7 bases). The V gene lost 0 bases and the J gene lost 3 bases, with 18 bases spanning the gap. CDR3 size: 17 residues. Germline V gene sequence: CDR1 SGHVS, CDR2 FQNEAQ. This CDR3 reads CASSLAGGGSSGYEQYF. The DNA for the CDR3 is TGTGCCAGCAGCTTAGCTGGAGGGGGCAGTTCGGGCTACGAGCAGTACTTC.

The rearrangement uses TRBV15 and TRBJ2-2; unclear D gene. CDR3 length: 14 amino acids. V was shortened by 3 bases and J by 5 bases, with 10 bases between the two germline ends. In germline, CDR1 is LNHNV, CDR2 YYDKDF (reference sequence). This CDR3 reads CATSRAALTGELFF. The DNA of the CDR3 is TGTGCCACCAGCAGGGCCGCATTAACCGGGGAGCTGTTTTTT.

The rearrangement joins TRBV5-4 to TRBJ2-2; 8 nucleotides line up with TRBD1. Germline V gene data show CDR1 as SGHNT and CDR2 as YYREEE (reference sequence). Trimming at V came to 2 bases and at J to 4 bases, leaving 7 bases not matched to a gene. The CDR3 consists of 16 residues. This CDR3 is CASSFRGQAFTGELFF. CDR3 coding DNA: TGTGCCAGCAGCTTTAGGGGACAGGCATTCACCGGGGAGCTGTTTTTT.

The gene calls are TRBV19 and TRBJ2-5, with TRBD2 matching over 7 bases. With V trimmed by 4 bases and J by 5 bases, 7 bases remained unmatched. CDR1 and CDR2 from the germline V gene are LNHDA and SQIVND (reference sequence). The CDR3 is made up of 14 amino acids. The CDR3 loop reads CASSNQGGWETQYF. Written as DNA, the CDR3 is TGTGCCAGTAGTAACCAGGGAGGGTGGGAGACCCAGTACTTC.

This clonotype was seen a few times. CDR3 sequence reads: CSARGDTEAFF. In DNA, the CDR3 is TGCAGTGCTAGAGGGGACACTGAAGCTTTCTTT. The chain couples TRBV20-1 to TRBJ1-1; unclear D gene. The CDR3 spans 11 residues. The germline V gene encodes CDR1 DFQATT and CDR2 SNEGSKA (reference sequence). Deletions cut 1 base from V and 3 bases from J, with 3 bases between.

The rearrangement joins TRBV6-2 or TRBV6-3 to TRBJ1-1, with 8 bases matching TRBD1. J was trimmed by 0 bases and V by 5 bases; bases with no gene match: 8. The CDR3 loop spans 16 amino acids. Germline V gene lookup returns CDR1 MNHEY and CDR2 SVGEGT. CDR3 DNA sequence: TGTGCCAGCAGTACCGACAGGGGCCCAATGAACACTGAAGCTTTCTTT. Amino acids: CASSTDRGPMNTEAFF.

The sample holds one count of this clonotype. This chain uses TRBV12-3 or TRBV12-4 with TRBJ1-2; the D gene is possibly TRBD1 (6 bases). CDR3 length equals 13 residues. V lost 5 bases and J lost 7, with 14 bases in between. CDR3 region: CASSRGSLGGYTF. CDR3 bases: TGTGCCAGCAGTAGGGGGTCCCTCGGTGGCTACACCTTC.

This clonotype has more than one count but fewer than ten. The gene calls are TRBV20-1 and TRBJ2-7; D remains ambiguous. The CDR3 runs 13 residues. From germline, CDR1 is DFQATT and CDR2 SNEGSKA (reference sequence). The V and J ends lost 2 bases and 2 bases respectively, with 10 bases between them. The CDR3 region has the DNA TGCAGTGCTAGATCGGCAGGCCCCTACGAGCAGTACTTC. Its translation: CSARSAGPYEQYF.

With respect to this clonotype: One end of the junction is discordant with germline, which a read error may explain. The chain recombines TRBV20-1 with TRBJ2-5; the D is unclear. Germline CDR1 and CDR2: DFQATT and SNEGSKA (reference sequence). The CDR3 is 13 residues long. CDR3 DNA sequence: TGCAGTGCAAGAGGCTGGGGCCAAGAGACCCAGTACTTC. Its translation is CSARGWGQETQYF.

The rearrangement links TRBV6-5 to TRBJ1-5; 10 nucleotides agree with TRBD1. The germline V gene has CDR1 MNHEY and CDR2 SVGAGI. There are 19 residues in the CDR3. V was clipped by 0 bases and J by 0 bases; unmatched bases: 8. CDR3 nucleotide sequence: TGTGCCAGCAGTTACTCCTCGGACAGGGGGAAACATAGCAATCAGCCCCAGCATTTT. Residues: CASSYSSDRGKHSNQPQHF.

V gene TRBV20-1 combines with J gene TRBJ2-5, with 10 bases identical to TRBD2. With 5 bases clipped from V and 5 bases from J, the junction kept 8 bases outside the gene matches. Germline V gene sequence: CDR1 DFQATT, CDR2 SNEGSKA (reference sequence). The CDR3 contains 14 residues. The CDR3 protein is CSAGRLAGFETQYF. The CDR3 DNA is TGCAGTGCTGGGCGACTAGCGGGTTTCGAGACCCAGTACTTC.